The entry that follows covers one T cell receptor beta chain sequence. Its specificity is not known. Sample time point: sample taken at primary tumor resection. Frozen PBMC, nontumor lung or tumor provided whole RNA, which was sequenced unsorted. The entry originates in a study of spatial heterogeneity in lung cancer. Study findings and constraints: At resection, ubiquitous expanded tumor TCRs appeared in blood more than at follow-up.

The CDR3 is 19 residues long. Germline V gene lookup returns CDR1 LGHNA and CDR2 YNFKEQ. The ends lost 0 bases at V and 0 bases at J; junction bases unmatched: 8. Unique molecular identifiers, one per molecule, were present on every TCR cDNA molecule. MiXCR, run by TCRdb on the 5' RACE reads, gives a single entry per CDR3 protein. The sample yields more than 20,000 distinct CDR3 sequences, 3.5% to 5.5% seen once. The sequenced sample was PBMCs, obtained at surgery. The gene calls are TRBV4-2 and TRBJ2-4; TRBD2 agrees at 10 bases. This sequence originates from a male donor with early-stage non-small cell lung cancer. For the CDR3, the DNA is TGTGCCAGCAGCCAAGATTACCTAGCGGGAGCCTTAGCCAAAAACATTCAGTACTTC. Amino acids: CASSQDYLAGALAKNIQYF.